This TCR beta chain was recorded in a study of T-cell memory formation after mild COVID-19. Across the study: The two donors had largely donor-specific TCR clusters.

About this clonotype itself: What it binds is not known.

Trimming pared 2 bases from V and 7 bases from J, leaving 11 bases between. The CDR3 totals 13 residues. Germline V lookup: CDR1 SGHTA, CDR2 FQGNSA. In TCRdb, the 5' RACE reads were re-called with MiXCR into one record per CDR3 protein. The repertoire holds approximately 440,000 distinct CDR3 sequences, roughly 20% seen once, with roughly 8% in the top ten. Broader study findings: Second-wave clones reaching peak frequency on day 37 lacked confirmed SARS-CoV-2 specificity. Researchers found some responding clones in pre-infection memory, a sign that cross-reactive memory joined. CM and EM subsets held most contracting CD4+ clones; EMRA held CD8+ ones.

This chain joins TRBV7-2 and TRBJ2-5, with D possibly matching TRBD1 (5 bases). This TCR came from an adult woman who had mild COVID-19 (a few samples of this study predate the infection). Cell type and time point are not known. Sequenced input: PBMCs or a T cell subset sorted from them (not recorded which). CDR3 loop: CASSLSSQGTQYF. DNA of the CDR3: TGTGCCAGCAGCTTATCCTCCCAGGGGACCCAGTACTTC. The whole variable domain, remainder taken from reference TRBV7-2 and TRBJ2-5, is GAGVSQSPSNKVTEKGKDVELRCDPISGHTALYWYRQSLGQGLEFLIYFQGNSAPDKSGLPSDRFSAERTGGSVSTLTIQRTQQEDSAVYLCASSLSSQGTQYFGPGTRLLVL.